This TCR beta chain was sequenced in a study of immune cell composition in non-small cell lung cancer. This table comes from immunoSEQ multiplex PCR, and its TCRdb copy is limited to in-frame clones, with some not included. The table has a few thousand clones, approximately 85% seen once. With regard to this clone: The antigen is unknown.

Findings and caveats of the study: Top 10 clone scores and clonality were higher in squamous than adenocarcinoma.

In germline, CDR1 is SGHTS, CDR2 YDEGEE. Trimming cost V 3 bases and J 3 bases, with 15 bases left between them. The CDR3 spans 15 residues. Material for sequencing was lung tumor tissue. The chain couples TRBV5-8 to TRBJ1-1; a weak D match, TRBD1 (5 bases). The receptor's source is a human donor with non-small cell lung cancer. CDR3 amino acids: CASSSPAREHTEAFF. CDR3 nucleotide sequence: TGTGCCAGCAGCTCCCCTGCCAGGGAACACACTGAAGCTTTCTTT. Using reference TRBV5-8 and TRBJ1-1 for the parts outside the CDR3, the full variable domain is EAGVTQSPTHLIKTRGQQATLRCSPISGHTSVYWYQQALGLGLQFLLWYDEGEERNRGNFPPRFSGRQFPNYSSELNVNALELEDSALYLCASSSPAREHTEAFFGQGTRLTVV.